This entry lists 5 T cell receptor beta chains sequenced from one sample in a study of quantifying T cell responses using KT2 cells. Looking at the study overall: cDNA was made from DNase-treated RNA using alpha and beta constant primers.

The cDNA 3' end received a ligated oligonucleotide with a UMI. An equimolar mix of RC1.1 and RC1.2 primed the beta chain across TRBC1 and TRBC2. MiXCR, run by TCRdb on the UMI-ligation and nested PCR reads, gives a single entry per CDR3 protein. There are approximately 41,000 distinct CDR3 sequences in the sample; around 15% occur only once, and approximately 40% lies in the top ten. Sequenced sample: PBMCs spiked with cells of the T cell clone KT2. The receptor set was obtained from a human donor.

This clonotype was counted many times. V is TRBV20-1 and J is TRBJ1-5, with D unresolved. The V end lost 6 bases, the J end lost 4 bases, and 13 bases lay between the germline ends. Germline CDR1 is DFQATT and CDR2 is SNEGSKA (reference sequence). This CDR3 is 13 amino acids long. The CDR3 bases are TGCAGTGCCCGTGAGGGTTGGAATCAGCCCCAGCATTTT. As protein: CSAREGWNQPQHF.

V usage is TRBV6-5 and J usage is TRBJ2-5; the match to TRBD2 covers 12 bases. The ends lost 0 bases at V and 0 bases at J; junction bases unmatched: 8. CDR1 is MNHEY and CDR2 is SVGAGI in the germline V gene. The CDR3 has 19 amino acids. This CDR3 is CASSYSRLAGDPYQETQYF. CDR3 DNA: TGTGCCAGCAGTTACTCGAGACTAGCGGGAGATCCTTACCAAGAGACCCAGTACTTC.

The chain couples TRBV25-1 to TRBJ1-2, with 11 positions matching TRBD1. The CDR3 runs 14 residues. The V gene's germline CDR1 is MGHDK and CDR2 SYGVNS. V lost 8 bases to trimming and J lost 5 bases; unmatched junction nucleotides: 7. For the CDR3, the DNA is TGTGCCAGCTCATATGGGACAGGGGGGTATGGCTACACCTTC. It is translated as CASSYGTGGYGYTF.

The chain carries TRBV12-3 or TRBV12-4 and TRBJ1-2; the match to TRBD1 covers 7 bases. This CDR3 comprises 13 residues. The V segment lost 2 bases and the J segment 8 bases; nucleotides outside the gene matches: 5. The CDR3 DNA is TGTGCCAGCAGTTTAAAGGGGGCGCTGGGCTACACCTTC. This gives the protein CASSLKGALGYTF.

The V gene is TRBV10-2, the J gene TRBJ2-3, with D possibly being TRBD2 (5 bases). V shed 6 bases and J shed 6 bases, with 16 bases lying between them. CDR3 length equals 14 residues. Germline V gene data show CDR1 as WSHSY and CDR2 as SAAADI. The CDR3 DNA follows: TGCGCCAGCAGGTCATCCAGCGGCGAGGATACGCAGTATTTT. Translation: CASRSSSGEDTQYF.